These T cell receptor beta chains were read from a single sample in a study of read filtering for tumor transcriptome and immune sequencing. TCRdb called the reads again in MiXCR, with one record for every CDR3 protein. The profile shows 39,000 or so distinct CDR3 sequences, 10% to 15% of them singletons. What was sequenced was a population of CD138-negative cells sorted from bone marrow. All receptors derive from a donor at least 40 years old with multiple myeloma. CDR3s include the opening cysteine and the closing phenylalanine or tryptophan. The D gene is left open where the match is weak. Only part of the rows carry a size: once, few, many, or a class if the clone is expanded.

j_gene: TRBJ1-5
v_gene: TRBV20-1
len: 13
abundance: many
d_gene: NA
CDR3aa: CSAMSQGNQPQHF
CDR3nt: TGCAGTGCCATGTCACAAGGAAATCAGCCCCAGCATTTT

j_gene: TRBJ2-5
v_gene: TRBV6-2/TRBV6-3
len: 14
abundance: many
d_gene: NA
CDR3aa: CASSYRTAGGTQYF
CDR3nt: TGTGCCAGCAGTTATCGGACTGCCGGAGGGACCCAGTACTTC

j_gene: TRBJ2-7
v_gene: TRBV20-1
len: 14
abundance: NA
d_gene: TRBD2
CDR3aa: CSARVSSGSSEQYF
CDR3nt: TGCAGTGCTAGAGTGTCTAGCGGGAGCTCCGAGCAGTACTTC

j_gene: TRBJ1-1
v_gene: TRBV19
len: 16
abundance: few
d_gene: NA
CDR3aa: CASSTRASPQTTEAFF
CDR3nt: TGTGCCAGTAGTACCCGGGCCAGCCCCCAAACCACTGAAGCTTTCTTT

j_gene: TRBJ2-7
v_gene: TRBV3-1
len: 12
abundance: few
d_gene: TRBD1
CDR3aa: CASTRQGGEQYF
CDR3nt: TGTGCCAGCACTCGACAGGGCGGCGAGCAGTACTTC

j_gene: TRBJ2-5
v_gene: TRBV6-2/TRBV6-3
len: 12
abundance: few
d_gene: NA
CDR3aa: CASSYPEETQYF
CDR3nt: TGTGCCAGCAGTTACCCGGAAGAGACCCAGTACTTC

j_gene: TRBJ2-3
v_gene: TRBV15
len: 15
abundance: many
d_gene: NA
CDR3aa: CATSRDPSSTDTQYF
CDR3nt: TGTGCCACCAGCAGAGATCCGAGCAGCACAGATACGCAGTATTTT

j_gene: TRBJ2-1
v_gene: TRBV2
len: 13
abundance: many
d_gene: NA
CDR3aa: CASSELSESEQFF
CDR3nt: TGTGCCAGCAGTGAATTATCGGAAAGTGAGCAGTTCTTC

j_gene: TRBJ2-7
v_gene: TRBV6-2/TRBV6-3
len: 15
abundance: many
d_gene: TRBD2
CDR3aa: CASIPGLAGAYEQYF
CDR3nt: TGTGCCAGCATCCCCGGACTAGCGGGAGCCTACGAGCAGTACTTC

j_gene: TRBJ1-1
v_gene: TRBV5-1
len: 14
abundance: many
d_gene: NA
CDR3aa: CASSPSGPKAEAFF
CDR3nt: TGCGCCAGCAGCCCTTCCGGGCCTAAGGCTGAAGCTTTCTTT

j_gene: TRBJ2-7
v_gene: TRBV7-2
len: 14
abundance: NA
d_gene: NA
CDR3aa: CASSLAGAVYEQYF
CDR3nt: TGTGCCAGCAGCCTCGCCGGGGCAGTCTACGAGCAGTACTTC

j_gene: TRBJ1-2
v_gene: TRBV11-2
len: 12
abundance: many
d_gene: TRBD1
CDR3aa: CASRAGGLGYTF
CDR3nt: TGTGCCAGCAGGGCAGGGGGTTTAGGCTACACCTTC

j_gene: TRBJ2-5
v_gene: TRBV2
len: 17
abundance: NA
d_gene: NA
CDR3aa: CASSESRATPAQETQYF
CDR3nt: TGTGCCAGCAGTGAATCGAGGGCTACCCCCGCCCAAGAGACCCAGTACTTC

j_gene: TRBJ2-3
v_gene: TRBV20-1
len: 15
abundance: many
d_gene: NA
CDR3aa: CSASSQQVETDTQYF
CDR3nt: TGCAGTGCTAGTAGCCAACAGGTGGAAACAGATACGCAGTATTTT

j_gene: TRBJ2-2
v_gene: TRBV28
len: 15
abundance: many
d_gene: NA
CDR3aa: CASSRLRENTGELFF
CDR3nt: TGTGCCAGCAGTCGGCTACGAGAGAACACCGGGGAGCTGTTTTTT

j_gene: TRBJ2-5
v_gene: TRBV20-1
len: 14
abundance: many
d_gene: TRBD1
CDR3aa: CSATDRGPQETQYF
CDR3nt: TGCAGTGCAACGGACAGGGGCCCACAAGAGACCCAGTACTTC

j_gene: TRBJ2-3
v_gene: TRBV28
len: 15
abundance: many
d_gene: NA
CDR3aa: CASNLGSLGTDTQYF
CDR3nt: TGTGCCAGCAACCTAGGGTCACTAGGGACAGATACGCAGTATTTT

j_gene: TRBJ2-7
v_gene: TRBV2
len: 14
abundance: few
d_gene: NA
CDR3aa: CASMLGTSSYEQYF
CDR3nt: TGTGCCAGCATGCTCGGTACCAGCTCCTACGAGCAGTACTTC

j_gene: TRBJ2-2
v_gene: TRBV20-1
len: 12
abundance: many
d_gene: NA
CDR3aa: CSAQENTGELFF
CDR3nt: TGCAGTGCGCAGGAGAACACCGGGGAGCTGTTTTTT

j_gene: TRBJ2-6
v_gene: TRBV7-3
len: 18
abundance: NA
d_gene: NA
CDR3aa: CASSFRQPDYSGANVLTF
CDR3nt: TGTGCCAGCAGCTTCCGACAGCCCGACTATTCTGGGGCCAACGTCCTGACTTTC

j_gene: TRBJ1-1
v_gene: TRBV20-1
len: 10
abundance: many
d_gene: NA
CDR3aa: CSAGDGEAFF
CDR3nt: TGCAGTGCAGGGGACGGTGAAGCTTTCTTT

j_gene: TRBJ2-3
v_gene: TRBV7-9
len: 14
abundance: many
d_gene: NA
CDR3aa: CASSHGTLTDTQYF
CDR3nt: TGTGCCAGCAGTCACGGGACCCTCACAGATACGCAGTATTTT

j_gene: TRBJ2-1
v_gene: TRBV11-2
len: 12
abundance: many
d_gene: NA
CDR3aa: CASSLTPFQRFF
CDR3nt: TGTGCCAGCAGCTTAACGCCTTTCCAACGGTTCTTC

j_gene: TRBJ2-3
v_gene: TRBV28
len: 15
abundance: once
d_gene: NA
CDR3aa: CASSRTITREDTQYF
CDR3nt: TGTGCCAGCAGTCGTACGATAACGAGAGAAGATACGCAGTATTTT

j_gene: TRBJ2-1
v_gene: TRBV29-1
len: 14
abundance: NA
d_gene: TRBD2
CDR3aa: CSVDGSGRYNEQFF
CDR3nt: TGCAGCGTTGACGGTAGCGGGCGCTACAATGAGCAGTTCTTC

j_gene: TRBJ2-7
v_gene: TRBV29-1
len: 12
abundance: NA
d_gene: NA
CDR3aa: CSGRIGADEQYF
CDR3nt: TGCAGCGGTCGGATAGGGGCGGATGAGCAGTACTTC

j_gene: TRBJ2-7
v_gene: TRBV10-3
len: 11
abundance: many
d_gene: NA
CDR3aa: CAISESRQAYF
CDR3nt: TGTGCCATCAGTGAGTCGAGACAAGCGTACTTC

j_gene: TRBJ2-7
v_gene: TRBV12-3/TRBV12-4
len: 16
abundance: many
d_gene: NA
CDR3aa: CASSSFYLDSGLEQYF
CDR3nt: TGTGCCAGCAGTTCTTTTTATTTGGACAGCGGGCTCGAGCAGTACTTC

j_gene: TRBJ1-1
v_gene: TRBV29-1
len: 14
abundance: few
d_gene: NA
CDR3aa: CSVLGQGGNTEAFF
CDR3nt: TGCAGCGTTCTTGGTCAGGGCGGGAACACTGAAGCTTTCTTT

j_gene: TRBJ2-1
v_gene: TRBV20-1
len: 19
abundance: NA
d_gene: TRBD2
CDR3aa: CSARGGTSGRKSSYNEQFF
CDR3nt: TGCAGTGCTAGAGGAGGGACTAGCGGGAGGAAGAGCTCCTACAATGAGCAGTTCTTC

j_gene: TRBJ1-1
v_gene: TRBV14
len: 13
abundance: many
d_gene: NA
CDR3aa: CASSMRTESTAFF
CDR3nt: TGTGCCAGCAGCATGAGGACAGAATCTACAGCTTTCTTT

j_gene: TRBJ2-5
v_gene: TRBV7-9
len: 15
abundance: many
d_gene: TRBD1
CDR3aa: CASSFTGGAVETQYF
CDR3nt: TGTGCCAGCAGCTTTACAGGGGGCGCGGTGGAGACCCAGTACTTC

j_gene: TRBJ2-7
v_gene: TRBV11-2
len: 15
abundance: many
d_gene: NA
CDR3aa: CASSSPTGSSYEQYF
CDR3nt: TGTGCCAGCAGCTCACCTACAGGGAGCTCCTACGAGCAGTACTTC

j_gene: TRBJ2-3
v_gene: TRBV28
len: 16
abundance: NA
d_gene: TRBD2
CDR3aa: CASTVAGGPSIDTQYF
CDR3nt: TGTGCCAGCACAGTAGCGGGAGGGCCTTCAATAGATACGCAGTATTTT

j_gene: TRBJ2-1
v_gene: TRBV29-1
len: 14
abundance: NA
d_gene: NA
CDR3aa: CSASPVVMNSEQFF
CDR3nt: TGCAGCGCTTCTCCCGTGGTGATGAACAGTGAGCAGTTCTTC

j_gene: TRBJ2-3
v_gene: TRBV4-1
len: 16
abundance: many
d_gene: TRBD2
CDR3aa: CASSPQRTSATDTQYF
CDR3nt: TGCGCCAGCAGCCCGCAGAGGACTAGCGCCACAGATACGCAGTATTTT

j_gene: TRBJ2-5
v_gene: TRBV24-1
len: 11
abundance: many
d_gene: NA
CDR3aa: CATGSQETQYF
CDR3nt: TGTGCCACCGGGAGTCAAGAGACCCAGTACTTC

j_gene: TRBJ2-7
v_gene: TRBV5-1
len: 13
abundance: few
d_gene: NA
CDR3aa: CASSPTSRSEQYF
CDR3nt: TGCGCCAGCAGCCCCACGTCGCGCTCCGAGCAGTACTTC

j_gene: TRBJ2-7
v_gene: TRBV7-9
len: 14
abundance: NA
d_gene: NA
CDR3aa: CASSPIARTYEQYF
CDR3nt: TGTGCCAGCAGCCCCATAGCAAGAACCTACGAGCAGTACTTT

j_gene: TRBJ2-1
v_gene: TRBV23-1
len: 16
abundance: many
d_gene: NA
CDR3aa: CASRGGRPDSPSEQFF
CDR3nt: TGCGCCAGCAGGGGAGGTCGGCCGGACTCTCCAAGCGAGCAGTTCTTC

j_gene: TRBJ2-7
v_gene: TRBV7-2
len: 16
abundance: many
d_gene: TRBD2
CDR3aa: CASSPSASGSIYEQYF
CDR3nt: TGTGCCAGCAGCCCATCGGCTAGCGGGAGTATTTACGAGCAGTACTTC

j_gene: TRBJ2-1
v_gene: TRBV12-3/TRBV12-4
len: 18
abundance: many
d_gene: TRBD2
CDR3aa: CASTLPARAGGGGNEQFF
CDR3nt: TGTGCCAGCACTCTTCCGGCCCGAGCGGGAGGTGGGGGCAATGAGCAGTTCTTC

j_gene: TRBJ2-3
v_gene: TRBV30
len: 14
abundance: many
d_gene: NA
CDR3aa: CAWSQGFEPDTQYF
CDR3nt: TGTGCCTGGAGCCAAGGATTTGAGCCAGATACGCAGTATTTT

j_gene: TRBJ2-5
v_gene: TRBV20-1
len: 13
abundance: many
d_gene: TRBD2
CDR3aa: CSAQGEGIETQYF
CDR3nt: TGCAGTGCTCAAGGGGAGGGGATCGAGACCCAGTACTTC

j_gene: TRBJ2-7
v_gene: TRBV20-1
len: 12
abundance: many
d_gene: NA
CDR3aa: CSASGTDYEQYF
CDR3nt: TGCAGTGCTAGCGGGACTGACTACGAGCAGTACTTC

j_gene: TRBJ1-1
v_gene: TRBV7-9
len: 13
abundance: many
d_gene: NA
CDR3aa: CASSLESGTEAFF
CDR3nt: TGTGCCAGCAGCTTAGAGAGTGGCACTGAAGCTTTCTTT

j_gene: TRBJ2-3
v_gene: TRBV7-2
len: 14
abundance: many
d_gene: NA
CDR3aa: CASSLQGLTDTQYF
CDR3nt: TGTGCCAGCAGCTTACAGGGACTCACAGATACGCAGTATTTT

j_gene: TRBJ2-7
v_gene: TRBV4-2
len: 13
abundance: many
d_gene: NA
CDR3aa: CASSQDLEYEQYF
CDR3nt: TGTGCCAGCAGCCAAGATCTAGAGTACGAGCAGTACTTC

j_gene: TRBJ2-2
v_gene: TRBV7-9
len: 18
abundance: many
d_gene: TRBD2
CDR3aa: CASSLRGLAGGHTGELFF
CDR3nt: TGTGCCAGCAGCTTACGGGGACTAGCGGGAGGCCACACCGGGGAGCTGTTTTTT

j_gene: TRBJ2-1
v_gene: TRBV13
len: 13
abundance: many
d_gene: NA
CDR3aa: CASSFLQGAEQFF
CDR3nt: TGTGCCAGCAGCTTCCTACAGGGCGCTGAGCAGTTCTTC

j_gene: TRBJ1-1
v_gene: TRBV3-1
len: 13
abundance: many
d_gene: NA
CDR3aa: CASSQRSPPEAFF
CDR3nt: TGTGCCAGCAGCCAGCGTTCTCCCCCTGAAGCTTTCTTT

j_gene: TRBJ1-1
v_gene: TRBV12-3/TRBV12-4
len: 14
abundance: many
d_gene: TRBD1
CDR3aa: CASSLAGGTAEAFF
CDR3nt: TGTGCCAGCAGTTTAGCAGGGGGCACGGCTGAAGCTTTCTTT

j_gene: TRBJ2-1
v_gene: TRBV29-1
len: 14
abundance: many
d_gene: NA
CDR3aa: CSVERKSSYNEQFF
CDR3nt: TGCAGCGTTGAAAGAAAAAGCTCCTACAATGAGCAGTTCTTC

j_gene: TRBJ2-5
v_gene: TRBV29-1
len: 13
abundance: NA
d_gene: NA
CDR3aa: CSVEYMDGGTQYF
CDR3nt: TGCAGCGTTGAATATATGGACGGGGGGACCCAGTACTTC

j_gene: TRBJ2-1
v_gene: TRBV4-3
len: 14
abundance: many
d_gene: TRBD2
CDR3aa: CASSQWTSADEQFF
CDR3nt: TGCGCCAGCAGCCAATGGACTAGTGCCGATGAGCAGTTCTTC

j_gene: TRBJ2-5
v_gene: TRBV7-2
len: 14
abundance: many
d_gene: NA
CDR3aa: CASSLEQAQETQYF
CDR3nt: TGTGCCAGCAGCTTAGAACAGGCTCAAGAGACCCAGTACTTC

j_gene: TRBJ1-1
v_gene: TRBV28
len: 18
abundance: NA
d_gene: TRBD1
CDR3aa: CASSPSGDRGYLNTEAFF
CDR3nt: TGTGCCAGCAGTCCCAGTGGGGACAGGGGGTATTTGAACACTGAAGCTTTCTTT

j_gene: TRBJ2-3
v_gene: TRBV5-1
len: 13
abundance: many
d_gene: TRBD2
CDR3aa: CASTEREGQTQYF
CDR3nt: TGCGCCAGCACGGAGCGGGAGGGGCAAACGCAGTATTTT

j_gene: TRBJ2-5
v_gene: TRBV12-3/TRBV12-4
len: 16
abundance: many
d_gene: TRBD1
CDR3aa: CASSSHEIQGGATQYF
CDR3nt: TGTGCCAGCAGTTCCCACGAAATACAGGGGGGAGCGACCCAGTACTTC

j_gene: TRBJ2-1
v_gene: TRBV24-1
len: 18
abundance: many
d_gene: TRBD1
CDR3aa: CATSDLDTGTGYGNEQFF
CDR3nt: TGTGCCACCAGTGATTTGGATACCGGGACAGGGTACGGCAATGAGCAGTTCTTC